These 14 T cell receptor beta chains came from one sample sequenced in a study of molecular identifiers for immune sequencing clone quantification. TCRdb redid the calling of the PCR reads with MiXCR, one entry per CDR3 protein. The sample includes under 650,000 distinct CDR3 sequences, nearly 20% seen only once; the top ten take 0.85%. Input material: naive CD8+ T cells from blood, with Jurkat cell RNA spiked in. Subset here: FACS-sorted CD8+CD4-CCR7+CD45RA+ naive T cells. The receptors here all came from a human donor in good health. Some libraries in this study had Jurkat cell RNA spiked in.

This clonotype was detected a few times. The rearrangement uses TRBV4-1 and TRBJ2-7, with TRBD2 matching over 8 bases. The germline V gene has CDR1 MGHRA and CDR2 YSYEKL. This CDR3 has 15 amino acids. Trimming at V came to 1 base and at J to 2 bases, leaving 4 bases not matched to a gene. In nucleotides, the CDR3 is TGCGCCAGCAGCCAAGTAGTTAGCGGGGCCTACGAGCAGTACTTC. Protein product: CASSQVVSGAYEQYF.

This clonotype was observed at least ten times. The CDR3 coding sequence is TGTGCCAGCAGCCAGGGACTTTACGAGCAGTACTTC. Translated, it gives CASSQGLYEQYF. The V gene is TRBV7-6, the J gene TRBJ2-7, with TRBD2 as a possible D gene (6 bases). The CDR3 totals 12 residues. Per the germline V gene, CDR1 is SGHVS and CDR2 is FNYEAQ. The V and J ends lost 5 bases and 4 bases respectively, with 9 bases between them.

There are many counts of this clonotype. V and J are TRBV5-6 and TRBJ2-3; no firm D call. V was cut by 4 bases and J by 0 bases, with 15 bases left in between. Germline V CDR1 and CDR2: SGHDT, YYEEEE. There are 16 residues in the CDR3. The CDR3 DNA is TGTGCCAGCAGCCCCAGGTCAGACGGGAGCACAGATACGCAGTATTTT. Amino acid sequence: CASSPRSDGSTDTQYF.

In this sample, this clonotype turned up many times. The J gene is TRBJ2-7, the V gene TRBV7-9; no firm D call. There are 13 residues in the CDR3. Trimming cost V 1 base and J 6 bases, with 10 bases left between them. Per the germline V gene, CDR1 is SEHNR and CDR2 is FQNEAQ (reference sequence). CDR3 region: CASSLGPSLEQYF. CDR3 sequence (DNA): TGTGCCAGCAGCTTAGGGCCAAGCCTCGAGCAGTACTTC.

This chain uses TRBV19 with TRBJ2-3, with TRBD2 matching over 7 bases. Germline CDR1 and CDR2: LNHDA and SQIVND (reference sequence). The CDR3 has 19 residues. V shed 0 bases, J shed 2 bases, and the junction held 14 bases outside the gene matches. As DNA, the CDR3 is TGTGCCAGTAGTATAGATTCGACTAGCTGGTGGTCAGTCACAGATACGCAGTATTTT. Translated: CASSIDSTSWWSVTDTQYF.

About this clonotype itself: One base away lies a much larger clone, so this may be a sequencing read error. The chain couples TRBV19 to TRBJ2-3; D unclear. This CDR3 spans 14 amino acids. CDR1 is LNHDA, CDR2 SQIVND, per germline (reference sequence). In DNA form, the CDR3 reads TGTGCCAGTAGTATTAGGCAGAACACAGATACGCGGTATTTT. It codes for CASSIRQNTDTRYF.

In the case of this clonotype: A read error is possible here, since a much larger clone lies one base away. The CDR3 DNA reads TGTGCCAGCAGTGAAGTTGCCTCAAGGGACTCCGAGACCCAGTACTTC. It is translated as CASSEVASRDSETQYF. The chain carries TRBV6-1 and TRBJ2-5, with D perhaps matching TRBD2 (6 bases). This CDR3 is 16 amino acids long. Trimming removed 1 base from V and 5 bases from J, with 17 bases in between. Germline loops: CDR1 MNHNS, CDR2 SASEGT.

This clonotype was seen repeatedly, ten times or more. The genes are TRBV20-1 and TRBJ2-7, with 7 bases aligning to TRBD2. CDR3 length: 14 amino acids. The V segment lost 0 bases and the J segment 5 bases; nucleotides outside the gene matches: 7. The V gene's germline CDR1 is DFQATT and CDR2 SNEGSKA (reference sequence). The CDR3 spells CSARDPSGNNEQYF. The CDR3 coding sequence is TGCAGTGCTAGAGATCCGAGCGGGAACAACGAGCAGTACTTC.

There are many counts of this clonotype. The chain joins TRBV5-1 to TRBJ1-1; no clear D gene. There are 14 residues in the CDR3. CDR1 is SGHRS and CDR2 is YFSETQ in the germline V gene. V was pared by 2 bases and J by 0 bases, with 8 bases between. As DNA, the CDR3 is TGCGCCAGCAGCTTTACAGTCATGAACACTGAAGCTTTCTTT. Its protein is CASSFTVMNTEAFF.

This clonotype occurred many times. CDR3 in DNA: TGCAGTGCTAGAGCAGGAAGGACTAGCGGCTACGAGCAGTACTTC. Amino acids: CSARAGRTSGYEQYF. The rearrangement links TRBV20-1 to TRBJ2-7; 10 bases are a match to TRBD2. Germline-derived CDR1 and CDR2 are DFQATT and SNEGSKA (reference sequence). J was trimmed by 3 bases and V by 1 base; bases with no gene match: 6. The CDR3 spans 15 residues.

This clonotype was detected ten times or more. J is TRBJ2-1 and V is TRBV7-2, with 7 bases identical to TRBD1. This CDR3 region has 16 residues. Trimming cost V 4 bases and J 6 bases; bases outside gene matches: 12. Looked up from germline, CDR1 is SGHTA and CDR2 is FQGNSA. This CDR3 reads CASSSGTAVFSNEQFF. Written as DNA, the CDR3 is TGTGCCAGCAGCTCTGGGACAGCAGTCTTCTCCAATGAGCAGTTCTTC.

Many counts were recorded for this clonotype. This chain connects TRBV20-1 to TRBJ2-7; D perhaps matches TRBD1 (5 bases). V dropped 8 bases and J dropped 0 bases, with 17 bases sitting between them. Germline values: CDR1 DFQATT, CDR2 SNEGSKA (reference sequence). The CDR3 is made up of 14 amino acids. The DNA of the CDR3 is TGCAGTTCCCCCCCAACAGGAAACTCCTACGAGCAGTACTTC. Translating it yields CSSPPTGNSYEQYF.

This chain joins TRBV10-3 and TRBJ2-1, with unresolved D. V was clipped by 6 bases and J by 7 bases, with 13 bases between them. Germline assignment: CDR1 ENHRY and CDR2 SYGVKD. This CDR3 comprises 13 residues. CDR3: CAIRSDDFNEQFF. The CDR3 DNA reads as TGTGCCATCAGGTCCGACGATTTTAATGAGCAGTTCTTC.

This clonotype was observed a handful of times. The chain recombines TRBV20-1 with TRBJ1-2, with a weak D call TRBD1 (6 bases). This CDR3 comprises 16 residues. CDR1 and CDR2 (germline): DFQATT, SNEGSKA (reference sequence). V was clipped by 2 bases and J by 4 bases, with 20 bases between them. CDR3 in amino acids: CSARSINQGKGYGYTF. CDR3 coding DNA: TGCAGTGCTAGATCGATTAACCAGGGGAAAGGCTATGGCTACACCTTC.